Listed below are T cell receptor beta chains from one sample, sequenced in a study of CD8 T cells in ankylosing spondylitis. TCRdb called the 5' RACE reads again in MiXCR, with one record for every CDR3 protein. The table includes about 360,000 distinct CDR3 sequences, 20% to 25% detected once. Material for sequencing was blood, either unsorted or a sorted T cell fraction (not recorded which). Receptors originate from a male donor with ankylosing spondylitis or in good health (not recorded which). CDR3s include the opening cysteine and the closing phenylalanine or tryptophan. The order of the fields is D gene, CDR3 length, V gene, J gene, clone size, CDR3 protein, CDR3 DNA. D genes are given only for firm matches. Where a row states a size, it is once, few, many or the class of an expanded clone; other rows omit it.

TRBD1,13,TRBV29-1,TRBJ2-7,.,CSVVEQGAYEQYF,TGCAGCGTTGTTGAACAGGGGGCCTACGAGCAGTACTTC
TRBD2,16,TRBV5-1,TRBJ2-7,few,CASSPDLAGAPYEQYF,TGCGCCAGCAGCCCGGACCTAGCGGGGGCACCCTACGAGCAGTACTTC
.,15,TRBV20-1,TRBJ1-1,few,CSARPGLRTGTEAFF,TGCAGTGCTAGACCGGGACTCAGGACGGGCACTGAAGCTTTCTTT
.,12,TRBV2,TRBJ1-2,few,CASSGAELGYTF,TGTGCCAGCAGTGGTGCCGAGCTAGGCTACACCTTC
.,12,TRBV20-1,TRBJ2-7,few,CSVRDPGREQYF,TGCAGTGTGAGGGACCCAGGGAGGGAGCAGTACTTC
TRBD1,16,TRBV6-2/TRBV6-3,TRBJ2-2,few,CASSFTWDRDTGELFF,TGTGCCAGCAGCTTCACGTGGGACAGGGACACCGGGGAGCTGTTTTTT
.,12,TRBV12-3/TRBV12-4,TRBJ2-7,.,CASSRHPYEQYF,TGTGCCAGCAGCCGGCACCCCTACGAGCAGTACTTC
.,15,TRBV11-3,TRBJ2-7,.,CASSFETPILYEQYF,TGTGCCAGCAGCTTTGAAACCCCGATCCTGTACGAGCAGTACTTC
TRBD1,15,TRBV4-1,TRBJ2-1,.,CASSQDMGQSDEQFF,TGCGCCAGCAGCCAAGATATGGGACAGAGTGATGAGCAGTTCTTC
TRBD2,15,TRBV4-2,TRBJ2-7,.,CASSQERAGFYEQYF,TGTGCCAGCAGCCAAGAGCGAGCGGGGTTCTACGAGCAGTACTTC
TRBD1,14,TRBV20-1,TRBJ1-6,few,CSASDRDSNSPLHF,TGCAGTGCTAGTGACAGGGACAGTAATTCACCCCTCCACTTT
.,14,TRBV2,TRBJ1-1,few,CASSPGPMNTEAFF,TGTGCCAGCTCTCCAGGGCCCATGAACACTGAAGCTTTCTTT
TRBD1,14,TRBV5-1,TRBJ2-7,.,CASSWGTGDYEQYF,TGCGCCAGCAGCTGGGGGACAGGGGACTACGAGCAGTACTTC
TRBD2,12,TRBV11-2,TRBJ2-1,.,CASSSSGGVQFF,TGTGCCAGCAGCTCGAGCGGGGGAGTACAGTTCTTC
.,13,TRBV5-1,TRBJ2-7,few,CASSAPPLYEQYF,TGCGCCAGCAGCGCCCCCCCCCTCTACGAGCAGTACTTC
TRBD2,14,TRBV11-2,TRBJ2-7,.,CASSLGGDYDEQYF,TGTGCCAGCAGCTTAGGGGGGGACTATGACGAGCAGTACTTC
TRBD1,15,TRBV20-1,TRBJ2-2,.,CSARAGTGLIGELFF,TGCAGTGCTAGGGCCGGGACAGGGTTGATCGGGGAGCTGTTTTTT
.,12,TRBV20-1,TRBJ2-5,few,CSADELGETQYF,TGCAGTGCGGACGAACTGGGGGAGACCCAGTACTTC
.,15,TRBV2,TRBJ2-3,.,CASSEIAHRGDTQYF,TGTGCCAGCAGTGAAATAGCGCACCGGGGGGATACGCAGTATTTT
TRBD2,15,TRBV6-1,TRBJ2-7,few,CASSQLAGGDYEQYF,TGTGCCAGCAGTCAACTAGCGGGGGGGGATTACGAGCAGTACTTC
.,14,TRBV14,TRBJ2-5,.,CASSRRLEVETQYF,TGTGCCAGCAGCCGTAGACTAGAGGTTGAGACCCAGTACTTC
.,15,TRBV9,TRBJ1-1,few,CASSEAGHPNTEAFF,TGTGCCAGCAGCGAGGCGGGACACCCGAACACTGAAGCTTTCTTT
.,14,TRBV27,TRBJ2-4,.,CASSAGLLPSIQYF,TGTGCCAGTTCCGCGGGACTCCTCCCAAGCATTCAGTACTTC
TRBD1,15,TRBV15,TRBJ2-5,few,CATSRNRGLAETQYF,TGTGCCACCAGCAGAAACAGGGGGTTGGCGGAGACCCAGTACTTC
TRBD2,15,TRBV29-1,TRBJ2-5,few,CSARLRERGEETQYF,TGCAGCGCCCGCCTCCGGGAGCGGGGGGAAGAGACCCAGTACTTC
.,14,TRBV5-1,TRBJ2-7,.,CASSLTDFAYEQYF,TGCGCCAGCAGCCTGACAGATTTCGCCTACGAGCAGTACTTC
.,16,TRBV6-1,TRBJ2-1,few,CASSEASSGGWNEQFF,TGTGCCAGCAGTGAAGCTTCCTCTGGGGGCTGGAATGAGCAGTTCTTC
.,14,TRBV2,TRBJ2-3,few,CASSEDMNTDTQYF,TGTGCCAGCAGTGAAGATATGAACACAGATACGCAGTATTTT
TRBD2,15,TRBV12-3/TRBV12-4,TRBJ2-2,few,CASSGTSGGTGELFF,TGTGCCAGCAGCGGGACTAGCGGAGGCACCGGGGAGCTGTTTTTT
.,14,TRBV6-1,TRBJ2-1,.,CASSPQGSHNEQFF,TGTGCCAGCAGTCCACAGGGATCCCACAATGAGCAGTTCTTC
.,13,TRBV29-1,TRBJ2-2,.,CSVVSANTGELFF,TGCAGCGTTGTTAGCGCCAACACCGGGGAGCTGTTTTTT
TRBD2,13,TRBV11-2,TRBJ2-7,.,CASRSGGYYEQYF,TGTGCCAGCCGCTCGGGGGGTTACTACGAGCAGTACTTC
TRBD1,14,TRBV24-1,TRBJ2-7,once,CATSDFETGNEQYF,TGTGCCACCAGTGATTTTGAGACAGGGAACGAGCAGTACTTC
.,16,TRBV4-2,TRBJ2-3,.,CASSQADSLGTDTQYF,TGTGCCAGCAGCCAAGCGGACAGCCTCGGGACAGATACGCAGTATTTT
.,17,TRBV4-1,TRBJ2-3,few,CASSHLGPLGSTDTQYF,TGCGCCAGCAGCCATCTCGGGCCCCTAGGGAGCACAGATACGCAGTATTTT
TRBD1,13,TRBV6-1,TRBJ1-1,.,CASNKRQGTEAFF,TGTGCCAGCAATAAGAGACAGGGGACTGAAGCTTTCTTT
TRBD1,13,TRBV7-9,TRBJ1-1,.,CASSVTGGPEAFF,TGTGCCAGCAGCGTAACAGGGGGCCCTGAAGCTTTCTTT
TRBD2,14,TRBV11-1,TRBJ2-1,.,CASSPGGAVDEQFF,TGTGCCAGCAGCCCCGGGGGGGCCGTAGATGAGCAGTTCTTC
TRBD2,15,TRBV3-1,TRBJ2-7,.,CASSLRAGAAYEQYF,TGTGCCAGCAGCCTCAGAGCGGGGGCCGCCTACGAGCAGTACTTC
TRBD1,15,TRBV12-3/TRBV12-4,TRBJ2-5,few,CASSPWTGAQETQYF,TGTGCCAGCAGTCCCTGGACAGGGGCACAAGAGACCCAGTACTTC